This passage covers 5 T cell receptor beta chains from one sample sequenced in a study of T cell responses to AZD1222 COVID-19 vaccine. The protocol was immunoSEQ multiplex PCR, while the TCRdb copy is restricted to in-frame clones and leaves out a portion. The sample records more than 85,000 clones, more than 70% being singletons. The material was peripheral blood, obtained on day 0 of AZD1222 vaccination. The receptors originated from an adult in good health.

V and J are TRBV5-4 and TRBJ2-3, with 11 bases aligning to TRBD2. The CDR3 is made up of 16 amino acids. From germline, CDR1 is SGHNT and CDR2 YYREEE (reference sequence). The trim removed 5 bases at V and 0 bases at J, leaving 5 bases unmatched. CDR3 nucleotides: TGTGCCAGCAGGGGAACTAGCGGGGGTAGCACAGATACGCAGTATTTT. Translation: CASRGTSGGSTDTQYF.

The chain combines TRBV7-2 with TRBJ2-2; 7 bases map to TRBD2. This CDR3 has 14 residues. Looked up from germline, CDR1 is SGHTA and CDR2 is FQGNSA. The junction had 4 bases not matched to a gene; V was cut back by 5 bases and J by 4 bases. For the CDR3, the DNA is TGTGCCAGCAGCCGGACGGGGGGCACCGGGGAGCTGTTTTTT. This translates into CASSRTGGTGELFF.

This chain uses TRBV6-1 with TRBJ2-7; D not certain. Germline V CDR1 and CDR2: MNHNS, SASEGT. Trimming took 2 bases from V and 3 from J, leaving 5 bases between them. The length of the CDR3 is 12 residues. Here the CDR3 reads CASSEIFYEQYF. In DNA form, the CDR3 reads TGTGCCAGCAGTGAAATCTTCTACGAGCAGTACTTC.

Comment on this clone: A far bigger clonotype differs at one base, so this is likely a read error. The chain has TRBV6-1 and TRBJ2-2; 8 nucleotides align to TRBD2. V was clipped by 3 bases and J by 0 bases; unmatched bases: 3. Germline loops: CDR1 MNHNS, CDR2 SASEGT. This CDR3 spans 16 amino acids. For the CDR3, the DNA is TGTGCCAGCAGTGACCGGGGGGGGGCGAACACCGGGGAGCTGTTTTTT. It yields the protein CASSDRGGANTGELFF.

The CDR3 reads CASSQTRDRTGGYTF. The DNA of the CDR3 is TGCGCCAGCAGCCAAACCCGGGACAGGACCGGTGGCTACACCTTC. The chain couples TRBV4-3 to TRBJ1-2, with 8 positions matching TRBD1. The CDR3 has 15 residues. J was trimmed by 7 bases and V by 2 bases; bases with no gene match: 9. The germline CDR1 and CDR2 sequences are LGHNA and YSLEER.